This T cell receptor gamma chain stems from a study of gamma delta lymphoproliferative disorders and STAT genes. On the study more broadly: Each gamma-chain library started from at least 50 ng of genomic DNA, using the LymphoTrack Dx TCRG Assay. Study results and caveats: Nearly all major patient gamma and delta clonotypes were public. Symptomatic patients lacked Vgamma9-JgammaP and Vdelta2-Ddelta3-Jdelta1 major clones.

This clone came up a few times. Its antigen remains unknown. The TCRdb protein comes from a much larger clone and disagrees with this DNA's translation at residue 5, likely due to a read error; the protein given here is derived from the DNA. Losses at the gene ends were 8 bases for V and 6 bases for J; bases not matched to a gene: 7. The CDR3 sequence is 13 residues long. The receptor sequences were amplified from genomic DNA of peripheral blood mononuclear cells. Patients who were sequenced were a median around 64 years old. TCRdb reprocessed the multiplex PCR reads using CATT. The sample consists of approximately 2,000 gamma-chain clones, around 7.3% of them appearing once.

The chain combines TRGV10 with TRGJP2. The J gene, not given by TCRdb, was assigned here from a germline match of the nucleotide sequence. TRGV10 is classed as an ORF, of uncertain function. This receptor was identified in a human donor with gamma-delta T-cell large granular lymphocyte leukemia. Source material: blood. In nucleotides, the CDR3 is TGTGCTGCGTGGAATTATGGTGATTGGATCAAGACGTTT. Amino acid sequence: CAAWNYGDWIKTF.